These T cell receptor beta chains were read from a single sample in a study of blood T cell repertoires in COVID-19. The table came from immunoSEQ multiplex PCR; TCRdb's copy has only in-frame clones and leaves some out. The sample consists of 100,000 or so clones, roughly 79% of them appearing once. The material sequenced was peripheral blood. All receptors come from a man between 70 and 80 years old with active or convalescent COVID-19. Each CDR3 is given with its conserved first and last residue. A D gene is named only where the DNA matches it firmly. Some rows mark clone size as missing; the rest say once, few, many or name a class of expanded clone.

TRBD2	TRBV6-2/TRBV6-3	TRBJ2-2	.	CASSRLALVPGELFF	TGTGCCAGCAGCAGACTAGCTCTAGTCCCCGGGGAGCTGTTTTTT
TRBD1	TRBV4-1	TRBJ2-7	.	CASSQGDRGYEQYF	TGCGCCAGCAGCCAAGGGGACAGGGGCTACGAGCAGTACTTC
.	TRBV5-4	TRBJ2-1	.	CASSLYSNEQFF	TGTGCCAGCAGCTTGTACAGCAATGAGCAGTTCTTC
.	TRBV3-1/TRBV3-2	TRBJ1-2	.	CASSLKGRGFYGYTF	TGTGCCAGCAGCCTGAAGGGCAGGGGATTCTATGGCTACACCTTC
.	TRBV7-6	TRBJ1-2	.	CASSSGPQGGYGYTF	TGTGCCAGCAGCTCCGGGCCACAGGGAGGGTATGGCTACACCTTC
.	TRBV18	TRBJ2-7	.	CASSPPYGQFYEQYF	TGTGCCAGCTCACCACCATACGGACAGTTCTACGAGCAGTACTTC
TRBD1	TRBV4-2	TRBJ2-2	few	CASSQDSGTGSVTGELFF	TGTGCCAGCAGCCAAGATTCGGGGACAGGGTCGGTTACCGGGGAGCTGTTTTTT
TRBD1	TRBV5-6	TRBJ2-3	.	CASSPQGAGQTDTQYF	TGTGCCAGCAGCCCACAGGGGGCAGGGCAGACAGATACGCAGTATTTT
TRBD1	TRBV10-2	TRBJ2-1	.	CASSGTGGTFF	TGCGCCAGCAGCGGGACAGGGGGCACGTTCTTC
TRBD1	TRBV27	TRBJ1-6	once	CASRLQGQVYNSPLHF	TGTGCCAGCAGGCTGCAGGGACAGGTCTATAATTCACCCCTCCACTTT
TRBD1	TRBV6-5	TRBJ2-7	.	CASGGTGVGEQYF	TGTGCCAGCGGCGGGACAGGTGTGGGGGAGCAGTACTTC
TRBD2	TRBV6-6	TRBJ2-5	.	CASLLGGTSDETQYF	TGTGCCAGCCTTCTTGGGGGGACTAGCGACGAGACCCAGTACTTC
TRBD1	TRBV11-2	TRBJ2-3	.	CASSTWWDRATDTQYF	TGTGCCAGCAGTACTTGGTGGGACAGGGCCACAGATACGCAGTATTTT
.	TRBV10-1	TRBJ2-7	.	CASSPPSDVYEQYF	TGCGCCAGCAGCCCACCTAGCGACGTCTACGAGCAGTACTTC
.	TRBV27	TRBJ2-1	.	CASSTYRGSLNNEQFF	TGTGCCAGCAGTACCTATCGAGGGAGTCTTAACAATGAGCAGTTCTTC
.	TRBV19	TRBJ1-4	once	CASSMGSGFDEKLFF	TGTGCCAGTAGTATGGGGTCAGGGTTTGATGAAAAACTGTTTTTT
.	TRBV12-3/TRBV12-4	TRBJ1-2	.	CASSLDSPYGYTF	TGTGCCAGCAGCCTCGACAGCCCCTATGGCTACACCTTC
TRBD2	TRBV29-1	TRBJ2-3	once	CSVAGLAGGTDTQYF	TGCAGCGTCGCTGGACTAGCGGGGGGAACGGATACGCAGTATTTT
.	TRBV6-5	TRBJ1-4	.	CASSTPGGWVEKLFF	TGTGCCAGCAGTACCCCGGGGGGATGGGTAGAAAAACTGTTTTTT
.	TRBV5-1	TRBJ1-1	.	CASSLERVGAFF	TGCGCCAGCAGCTTGGAGCGTGTGGGAGCTTTCTTT
TRBD2	TRBV28	TRBJ2-1	.	CASSLRWTSGRGNEQFF	TGTGCCAGCAGTTTACGATGGACTAGCGGGAGGGGCAATGAGCAGTTCTTC
.	TRBV28	TRBJ2-5	.	CASSPPGGTQYF	TGTGCCAGCAGTCCACCAGGTGGGACCCAGTACTTC
.	TRBV4-1	TRBJ1-2	.	CASSEAGGDYGYTF	TGCGCCAGCAGCGAAGCCGGGGGGGACTATGGCTACACCTTC
TRBD1	TRBV27	TRBJ2-1	once	CASSPTGRGYGDEQFF	TGTGCCAGCAGTCCCACCGGCAGGGGGTATGGGGATGAGCAGTTCTTC
TRBD2	TRBV18	TRBJ2-5	.	CASSTSGRKTQYF	TGTGCCAGCTCAACTAGCGGGAGGAAGACCCAGTACTTC
TRBD1	TRBV3-1/TRBV3-2	TRBJ2-1	.	CASSRQGWYNEQFF	TGTGCCAGCAGCCGACAGGGGTGGTACAATGAGCAGTTCTTC
.	TRBV11-2	TRBJ2-2	.	CASSVWEAADTGELFF	TGTGCCAGCAGCGTGTGGGAGGCTGCGGACACCGGGGAGCTGTTTTTT
.	TRBV24-1	TRBJ2-5	.	CATSDGDLRYQETQYF	TGTGCCACCAGTGATGGGGACTTACGGTACCAAGAGACCCAGTACTTC
.	TRBV7-2	TRBJ1-1	once	CASSPSGSLWVAFF	TGTGCCAGCAGCCCTTCGGGGTCCCTGTGGGTAGCTTTCTTT
.	TRBV7-2	TRBJ2-2	.	CASQGVTNTGELFF	TGTGCCAGCCAAGGGGTCACGAACACCGGGGAGCTGTTTTTT
TRBD2	TRBV9	TRBJ2-4	.	CASSVAGGRAKNIQYF	TGTGCCAGCAGCGTTGCGGGAGGGAGAGCCAAAAACATTCAGTACTTC
.	TRBV28	TRBJ1-1	once	CASSNRGTEAFF	TGTGCCAGCAGTAACCGGGGCACTGAAGCTTTCTTT
.	TRBV6-5	TRBJ1-4	.	CASSYSPGAGEKLFF	TGTGCCAGCAGTTATTCCCCAGGGGCGGGTGAAAAACTGTTTTTT
.	TRBV5-6	TRBJ2-5	once	CASSPGGGGETQYF	TGTGCCAGCAGCCCCGGTGGAGGTGGAGAGACCCAGTACTTC
TRBD1	TRBV13	TRBJ2-7	.	CASSANPGTGSLYEQYF	TGTGCCAGCAGCGCCAACCCCGGGACAGGGAGTCTCTACGAGCAGTACTTC
.	TRBV7-9	TRBJ2-7	.	CASEGDPYEQYF	TGTGCCAGCGAGGGGGACCCCTACGAGCAGTACTTC
TRBD2	TRBV4-2	TRBJ2-1	.	CASSQGNSGGPSSYNEQFF	TGTGCCAGCAGCCAAGGAAATAGCGGGGGGCCGAGCTCCTACAATGAGCAGTTCTTC
.	TRBV4-1	TRBJ2-6	.	CASSLRGAGANVLTF	TGCGCCAGCAGTCTCAGGGGGGCTGGGGCCAACGTCCTGACTTTC
TRBD2	TRBV28	TRBJ2-1	.	CASIPGGASYNEQFF	TGTGCCAGCATCCCGGGGGGAGCCTCCTACAATGAGCAGTTCTTC
TRBD2	TRBV11-2	TRBJ2-3	once	CASSFLAGGSTDTQYF	TGTGCCAGCAGCTTTTTAGCGGGAGGGAGCACAGATACGCAGTATTTT
TRBD1	TRBV9	TRBJ2-1	.	CASTIGQGAGEQFF	TGTGCCAGCACCATAGGACAGGGGGCTGGTGAGCAGTTCTTC
.	TRBV5-4	TRBJ2-3	.	CASSLTGTFSTDTQYF	TGTGCCAGCAGCTTAACCGGGACATTTAGCACAGATACGCAGTATTTT
TRBD2	TRBV7-6	TRBJ2-5	.	CASSLGVSGSGTQYF	TGTGCCAGCAGCTTAGGAGTTAGCGGGAGTGGGACCCAGTACTTC